This TCR beta chain was found in a study of cytomegalovirus exposure and HLA in healthy donors. PCR used 60 Vbeta primers and 13 Jbeta primers. Here immunoSEQ multiplex PCR was the method, and the copy in TCRdb shows in-frame clones only, minus some. The sample holds 45,000 to 65,000 clones, approximately 81% seen once. The CDR3 has 15 amino acids. Germline V CDR1 and CDR2: LNHDA, SQIVND (reference sequence). V was clipped by 5 bases and J by 13 bases; unmatched bases: 17. The V and J genes are TRBV19 and TRBJ1-1; TRBD1 aligns across 9 bases. Input material: PBMCs. This clonotype was sampled from a woman aged 18-30 years in good health and CMV-seronegative. As DNA, the CDR3 is TGTGCCAGTAGTCTGGGACAGGGCACGCTACTGAAGCTTTTCTTT. It codes for CASSLGQGTLLKLFF. The full variable domain, with the rest looked up from reference TRBV19 and TRBJ1-1, is DGGITQSPKYLFRKEGQNVTLSCEQNLNHDAMYWYRQDPGQGLRLIYYSQIVNDFQKGDIAEGYSVSREKKESFPLTVTSAQKNPTAFYLCASSLGQGTLLKLFFGQGTRLTVV.